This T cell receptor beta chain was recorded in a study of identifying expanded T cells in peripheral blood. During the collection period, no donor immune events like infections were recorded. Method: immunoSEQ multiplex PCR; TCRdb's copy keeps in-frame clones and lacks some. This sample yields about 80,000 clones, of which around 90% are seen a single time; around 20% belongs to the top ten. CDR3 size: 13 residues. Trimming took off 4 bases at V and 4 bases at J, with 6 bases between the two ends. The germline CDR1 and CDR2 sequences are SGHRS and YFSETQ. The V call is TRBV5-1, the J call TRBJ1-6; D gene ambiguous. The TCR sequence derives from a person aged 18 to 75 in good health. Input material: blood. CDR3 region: CASSVGYNSPLHF. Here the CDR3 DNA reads TGCGCCAGCAGCGTTGGGTATAATTCACCCCTCCACTTT.